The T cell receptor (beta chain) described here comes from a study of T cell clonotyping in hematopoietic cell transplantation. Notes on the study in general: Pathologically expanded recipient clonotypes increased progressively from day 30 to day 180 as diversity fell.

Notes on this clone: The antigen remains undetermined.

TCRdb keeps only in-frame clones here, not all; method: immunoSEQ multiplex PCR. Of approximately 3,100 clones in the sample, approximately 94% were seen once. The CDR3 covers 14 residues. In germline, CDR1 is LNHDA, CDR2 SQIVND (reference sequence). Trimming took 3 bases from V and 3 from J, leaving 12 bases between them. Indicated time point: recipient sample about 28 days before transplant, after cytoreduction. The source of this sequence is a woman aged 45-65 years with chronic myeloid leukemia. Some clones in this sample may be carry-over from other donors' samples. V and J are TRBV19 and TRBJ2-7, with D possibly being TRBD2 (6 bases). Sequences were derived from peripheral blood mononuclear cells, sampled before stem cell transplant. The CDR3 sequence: CASSIGGNDYEQYF. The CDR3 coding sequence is TGTGCCAGTAGTATCGGAGGGAACGACTACGAGCAGTACTTC.